This T cell receptor (beta chain) was found in a study of T cells after yellow fever vaccination. As for the study in general: When fractions had low cell numbers, they were prepared with SMART-Seq v4 Ultra Low Input.

This CDR3 is built from 16 residues. Between the trimmed V and J ends, which lost 4 bases and 2 bases, there was a span of 18 bases. The germline CDR1 and CDR2 sequences are SGHNT and YYREEE (reference sequence). Whole-study results and caveats: Subsequent booster samples again held most clones from primary vaccination (roughly 95% CD4, 85% to 90% CD8).

A 5'RACE template-switching step, the method used to make TCR cDNA, added a universal primer site and UMIs. TCRdb reanalysed the 5' RACE reads using MiXCR and keeps one entry per CDR3 protein. This table holds around 67,000 distinct CDR3 sequences, approximately 6.9% found once. Points on this clonotype: What it binds is not known.

The rearrangement uses TRBV5-4 and TRBJ2-5; D tentatively reads TRBD1 or TRBD2 (5 bases each). The source is a man between 18 and 29 years old who received the YFV17D yellow fever vaccine. The source was CD8+ T cells sorted from PBMCs, collected around 5 days after the first yellow fever vaccination. CDR3 loop: CASSARPGWGQETQYF. CDR3 DNA sequence: TGTGCCAGCAGCGCGAGGCCCGGATGGGGGCAAGAGACCCAGTACTTC. The full variable domain, completed using reference TRBV5-4 and TRBJ2-5, is ETGVTQSPTHLIKTRGQQVTLRCSSQSGHNTVSWYQQALGQGPQFIFQYYREEENGRGNFPPRFSGLQFPNYSSELNVNALELDDSALYLCASSARPGWGQETQYFGPGTRLLVL.